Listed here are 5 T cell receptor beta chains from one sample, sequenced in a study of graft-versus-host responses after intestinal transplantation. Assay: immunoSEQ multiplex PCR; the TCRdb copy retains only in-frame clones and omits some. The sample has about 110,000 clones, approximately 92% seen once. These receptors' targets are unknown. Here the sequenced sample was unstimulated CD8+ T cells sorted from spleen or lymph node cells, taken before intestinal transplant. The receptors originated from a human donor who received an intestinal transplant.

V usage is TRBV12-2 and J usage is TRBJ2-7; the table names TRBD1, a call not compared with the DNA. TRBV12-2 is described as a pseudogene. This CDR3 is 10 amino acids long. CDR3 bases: TGTGCAAGTCGCTTATCGCAGGGGACAGTC. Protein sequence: CASRLSQGTV.

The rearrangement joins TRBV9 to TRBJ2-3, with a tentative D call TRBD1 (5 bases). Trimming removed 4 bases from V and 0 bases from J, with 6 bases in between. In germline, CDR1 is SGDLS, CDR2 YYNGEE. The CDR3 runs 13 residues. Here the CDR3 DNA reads TGTGCCAGCAGCCAGGGAAGCACAGATACGCAGTATTTT. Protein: CASSQGSTDTQYF.

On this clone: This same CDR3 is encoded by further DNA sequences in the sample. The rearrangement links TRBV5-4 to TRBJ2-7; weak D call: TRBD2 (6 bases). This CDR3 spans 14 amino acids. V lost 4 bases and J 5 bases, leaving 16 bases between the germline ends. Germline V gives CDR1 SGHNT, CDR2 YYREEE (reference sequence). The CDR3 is CASSPGLALHEQYF. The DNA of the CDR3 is TGTGCCAGCAGCCCGGGACTGGCACTCCACGAGCAGTACTTC.

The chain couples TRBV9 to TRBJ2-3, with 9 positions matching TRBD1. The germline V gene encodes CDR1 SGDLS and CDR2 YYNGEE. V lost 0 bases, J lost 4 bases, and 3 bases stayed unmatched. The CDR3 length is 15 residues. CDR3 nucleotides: TGTGCCAGCAGCGTAGGGACAGGGGTCCCAGATACGCAGTATTTT. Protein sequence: CASSVGTGVPDTQYF.

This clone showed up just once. CDR3 region: CASSPGKGPEAFF. Here the CDR3 DNA reads TGTGCCAGCAGTCCGGGAAAGGGGCCTGAAGCTTTCTTT. The chain employs TRBV27 and TRBJ1-1, with a possible D match to TRBD1 (5 bases). V was trimmed by 5 bases and J by 6 bases, leaving 13 bases between them. The germline gives CDR1 MNHEY, CDR2 SMNVEV (reference sequence). There are 13 residues in the CDR3.